This T cell receptor beta chain is from a study of blood T cell repertoires in COVID-19. Whole-study context: Material from acute and convalescent COVID-19 was sourced from the United States, Italy and Spain. From T cells, B-cell-depleted T cells, or PBMCs came the material, which was cDNA or gDNA.

As originally analysed: Estimates of nucleated cell counts were drawn from the amplification of reference gene primers. The data were produced by immunoSEQ multiplex PCR, yet TCRdb's version contains in-frame clones alone and is incomplete. The D gene and trimming were derived from the DNA, and the V and J assignments and clone size from that table. The sample includes roughly 38,000 clones, roughly four fifths seen only once; the top ten take approximately 37%. The TCR sequence derives from a man aged 35 to 55 with active or convalescent COVID-19. The sequencing sample was made of peripheral blood.

CDR3 region: CASSVSAAEQFF. CDR3 DNA: TGTGCCAGCAGTGTGTCGGCGGCTGAGCAGTTCTTC. The chain carries TRBV25-1 and TRBJ2-1; D is unclear. The germline gives CDR1 MGHDK, CDR2 SYGVNS. The germline V and J ends were trimmed by 4 bases and 9 bases, with 10 bases remaining between them. The CDR3 has 12 residues.